This passage covers 10 T cell receptor beta chains from one sample sequenced in a study of T cells in localized non-small cell lung cancer. Sequencing was performed with immunoSEQ multiplex PCR; in TCRdb, only in-frame clones are kept and a portion is missing. The table has roughly 1,400 clones, 26% seen once. The material was lung tumor tissue, obtained before any cancer treatment. The receptor set was obtained from a woman aged 35 to 70 with stage II lung adenocarcinoma.

This clone was counted between two and nine times. This sequence joins TRBV9 and TRBJ2-1; 10 bases agree with TRBD2. V was pared by 0 bases and J by 1 base, with 10 bases of the junction left unmatched. Germline V gives CDR1 SGDLS, CDR2 YYNGEE. The CDR3 runs to 19 residues. The CDR3 loop reads CASSVDRLAGVPSYNEQFF. CDR3 bases: TGTGCCAGCAGCGTAGATCGGCTAGCGGGAGTGCCATCCTACAATGAGCAGTTCTTC.

This rearrangement joins TRBV6-8 to TRBJ1-1; the D is unclear. CDR3 size: 16 residues. The germline V gene encodes CDR1 MNHGY and CDR2 SAAAGT. V dropped 0 bases and J dropped 1 base, with 12 bases sitting between them. Written as DNA, the CDR3 is TGTGCCAGCAGTTACTCGTGGGTTTCGCAGAACACTGAAGCTTTCTTT. Protein product: CASSYSWVSQNTEAFF.

The genes are TRBV9 and TRBJ2-5; D is unresolved. The CDR3 is 13 amino acids. From germline, CDR1 is SGDLS and CDR2 YYNGEE. V was cut by 5 bases and J by 4 bases, with 12 bases left in between. The CDR3 loop reads CASSEAQRETQYF. CDR3 bases: TGTGCCAGCAGTGAAGCCCAGCGAGAGACCCAGTACTTC.

Sample share makes this clone medium-sized (0.01 to 0.1%). The chain links TRBV11-3 to TRBJ2-5; 11 bases are a match to TRBD1. The CDR3 has 15 amino acids. V dropped 4 bases and J dropped 2; count of bases not matched to a gene: 3. Per the germline V gene, CDR1 is SGHNT and CDR2 is YENEEA. The CDR3 loop reads CASSWGTGGQETQYF. CDR3 DNA: TGTGCCAGCAGCTGGGGGACAGGGGGGCAAGAGACCCAGTACTTC. Full variable domain (missing parts from reference TRBV11-3 and TRBJ2-5): EAGVVQSPRYKIIEKKQPVAFWCNPISGHNTLYWYLQNLGQGPELLIRYENEEAVDDSQLPKDRFSAERLKGVDSTLKIQPAELGDSAVYLCASSWGTGGQETQYFGPGTRLLVL.

The chain is built from TRBV25-1 and TRBJ1-1; D might be TRBD1 (5 bases). V dropped 5 bases and J dropped 5 bases, with 15 bases sitting between them. Germline CDR1 reads MGHDK; CDR2 reads SYGVNS. This CDR3 contains 14 residues. In DNA, the CDR3 is TGTGCCAGCAGTTTCGGAGGGGCGGGGACTGAAGCTTTCTTT. Translation gives CASSFGGAGTEAFF.

This clone was counted a few times. The V and J genes are TRBV11-3 and TRBJ2-6, with 8 bases fitting TRBD1. Germline lookup yields CDR1 SGHNT and CDR2 YENEEA. The CDR3 runs 17 residues. With V trimmed by 1 base and J by 1 base, 3 bases remained unmatched. The CDR3 loop reads CASSLGTGSSGANVLTF. The CDR3, as DNA: TGTGCCAGCAGCTTAGGGACAGGGTCTTCTGGGGCCAACGTCCTGACTTTC.

The chain couples TRBV6-8 to TRBJ2-7; 7 nucleotides align to TRBD2. The CDR3 runs 12 residues. The J segment lost 4 bases and the V segment lost 7 bases, leaving 4 bases of the junction unmatched. From germline, CDR1 is MNHGY and CDR2 SAAAGT. The CDR3 DNA sequence: TGTGCCAGCATGAGCGGGAAGTACGAGCAGTACTTC. Translation gives CASMSGKYEQYF.

In its sample, this clone was seen a few times. CDR3 nucleotides: TGTGCCAGCGCCCTACTAGCGGGAGGCACCGGGGAGCTGTTTTTT. This gives the protein CASALLAGGTGELFF. The chain employs TRBV6-8 and TRBJ2-2; 12 bases fit TRBD2. This CDR3 region has 15 residues. Germline CDR1 is MNHGY and CDR2 is SAAAGT. Trimming removed 8 bases from V and 4 bases from J; junction bases left unmatched: 5.

The chain uses TRBV28 and TRBJ1-5; a weak D match, TRBD1 (5 bases). Germline V gives CDR1 MDHEN, CDR2 SYDVKM. Trimming took off 5 bases at V and 5 bases at J, with 7 bases between the two ends. The CDR3 loop spans 12 amino acids. CDR3 sequence (DNA): TGTGCCAGCAGTGTCAGGGATCAGCCCCAGCATTTT. Protein: CASSVRDQPQHF.

The chain has TRBV15 and TRBJ1-4; D gene ambiguous. In germline, CDR1 is LNHNV, CDR2 YYDKDF (reference sequence). This CDR3 contains 15 residues. V was clipped by 0 bases and J by 5 bases, with 10 bases between them. CDR3 nucleotide sequence: TGTGCCACCAGCAGAGAACGTCGGCCGAATGAAAAACTGTTTTTT. Its protein is CATSRERRPNEKLFF.